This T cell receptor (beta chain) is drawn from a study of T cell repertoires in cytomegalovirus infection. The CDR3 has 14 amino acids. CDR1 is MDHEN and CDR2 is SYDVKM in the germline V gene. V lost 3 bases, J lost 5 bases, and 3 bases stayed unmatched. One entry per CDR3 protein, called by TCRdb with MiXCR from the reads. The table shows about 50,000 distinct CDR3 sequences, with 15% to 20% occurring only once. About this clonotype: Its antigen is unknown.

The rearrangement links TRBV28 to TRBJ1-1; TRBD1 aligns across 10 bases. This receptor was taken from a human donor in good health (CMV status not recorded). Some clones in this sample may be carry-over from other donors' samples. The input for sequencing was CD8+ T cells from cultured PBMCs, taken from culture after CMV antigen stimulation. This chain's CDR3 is CASSLGQGSTEAFF. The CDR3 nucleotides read TGTGCCAGCAGTTTGGGACAGGGGTCAACTGAAGCTTTCTTT. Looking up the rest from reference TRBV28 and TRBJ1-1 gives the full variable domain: DVKVTQSSRYLVKRTGEKVFLECVQDMDHENMFWYRQDPGLGLRLIYFSYDVKMKEKGDIPEGYSVSREKKERFSLILESASTNQTSMYLCASSLGQGSTEAFFGQGTRLTVV.